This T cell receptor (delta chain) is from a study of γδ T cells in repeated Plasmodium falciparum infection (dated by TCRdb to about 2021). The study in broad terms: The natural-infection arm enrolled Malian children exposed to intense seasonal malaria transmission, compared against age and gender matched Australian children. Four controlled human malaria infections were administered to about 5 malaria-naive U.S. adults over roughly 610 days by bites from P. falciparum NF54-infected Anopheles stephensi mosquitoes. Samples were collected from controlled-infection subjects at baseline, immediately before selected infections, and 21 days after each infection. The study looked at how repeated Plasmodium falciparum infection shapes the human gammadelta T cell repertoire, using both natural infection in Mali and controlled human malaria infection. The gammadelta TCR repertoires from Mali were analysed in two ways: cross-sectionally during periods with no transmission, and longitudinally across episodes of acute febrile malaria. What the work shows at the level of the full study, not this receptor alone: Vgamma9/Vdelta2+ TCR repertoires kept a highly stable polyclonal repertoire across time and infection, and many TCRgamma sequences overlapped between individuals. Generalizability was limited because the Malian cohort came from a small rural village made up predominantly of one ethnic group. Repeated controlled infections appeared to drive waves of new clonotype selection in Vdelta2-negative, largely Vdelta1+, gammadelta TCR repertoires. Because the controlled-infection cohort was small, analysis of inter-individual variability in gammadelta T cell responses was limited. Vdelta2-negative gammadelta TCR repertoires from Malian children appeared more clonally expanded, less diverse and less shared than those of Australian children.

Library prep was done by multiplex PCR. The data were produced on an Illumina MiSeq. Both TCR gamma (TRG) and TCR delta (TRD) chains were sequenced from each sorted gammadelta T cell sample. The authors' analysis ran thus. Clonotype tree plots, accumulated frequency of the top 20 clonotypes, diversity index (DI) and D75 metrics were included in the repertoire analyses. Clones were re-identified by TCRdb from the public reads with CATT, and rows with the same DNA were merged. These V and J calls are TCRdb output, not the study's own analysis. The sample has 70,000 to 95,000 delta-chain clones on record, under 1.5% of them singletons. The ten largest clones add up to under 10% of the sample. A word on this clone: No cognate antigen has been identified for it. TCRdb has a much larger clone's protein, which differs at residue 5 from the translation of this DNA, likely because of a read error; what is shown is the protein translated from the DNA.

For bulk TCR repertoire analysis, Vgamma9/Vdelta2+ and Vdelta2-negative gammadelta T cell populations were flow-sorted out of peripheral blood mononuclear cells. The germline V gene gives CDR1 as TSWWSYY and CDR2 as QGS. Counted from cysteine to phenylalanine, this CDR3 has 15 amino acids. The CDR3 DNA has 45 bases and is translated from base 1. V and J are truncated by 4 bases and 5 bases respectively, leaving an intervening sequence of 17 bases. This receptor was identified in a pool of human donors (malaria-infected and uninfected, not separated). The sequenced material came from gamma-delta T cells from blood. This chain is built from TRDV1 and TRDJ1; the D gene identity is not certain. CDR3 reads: CALGGLRPGPDKLIF. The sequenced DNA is TGTGCTCTTGGGGGACTGAGGCCGGGCCCTGATAAACTCATCTTT.